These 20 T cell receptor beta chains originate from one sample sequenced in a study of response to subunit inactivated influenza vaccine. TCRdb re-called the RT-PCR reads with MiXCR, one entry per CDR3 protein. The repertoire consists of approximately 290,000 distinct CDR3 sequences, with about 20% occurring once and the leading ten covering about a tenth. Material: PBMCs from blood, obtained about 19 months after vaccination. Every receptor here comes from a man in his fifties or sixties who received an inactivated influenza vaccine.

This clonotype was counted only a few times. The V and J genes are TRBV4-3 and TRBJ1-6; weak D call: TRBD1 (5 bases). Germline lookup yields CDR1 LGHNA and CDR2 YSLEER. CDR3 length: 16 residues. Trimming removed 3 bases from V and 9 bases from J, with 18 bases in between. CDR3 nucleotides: TGCGCCAGCAGCCAGGAATCCGGGACCGCTTTTTCACCCCTCCACTTT. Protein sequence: CASSQESGTAFSPLHF.

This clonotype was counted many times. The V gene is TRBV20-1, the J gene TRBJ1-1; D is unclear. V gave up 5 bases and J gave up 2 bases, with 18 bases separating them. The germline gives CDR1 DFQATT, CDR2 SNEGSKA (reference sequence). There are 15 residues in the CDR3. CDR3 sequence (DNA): TGCAGTGCTCTCTCTTATCAGGCACGAAACACTGAAGCTTTCTTT. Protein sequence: CSALSYQARNTEAFF.

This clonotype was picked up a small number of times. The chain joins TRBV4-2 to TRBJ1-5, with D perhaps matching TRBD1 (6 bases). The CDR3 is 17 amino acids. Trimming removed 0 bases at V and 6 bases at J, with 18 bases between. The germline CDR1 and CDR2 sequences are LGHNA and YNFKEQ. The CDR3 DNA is TGTGCCAGCAGCCAAGATTTGACGGGGGCTAGGCGTCAGCCCCAGCATTTT. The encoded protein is CASSQDLTGARRQPQHF.

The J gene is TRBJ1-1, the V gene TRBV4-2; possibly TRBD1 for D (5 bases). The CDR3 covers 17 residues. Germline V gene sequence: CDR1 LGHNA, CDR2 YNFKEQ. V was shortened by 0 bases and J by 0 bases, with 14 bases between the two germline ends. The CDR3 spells CASSQDRSRAMNTEAFF. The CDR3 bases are TGTGCCAGCAGCCAAGATAGGTCCAGGGCAATGAACACTGAAGCTTTCTTT.

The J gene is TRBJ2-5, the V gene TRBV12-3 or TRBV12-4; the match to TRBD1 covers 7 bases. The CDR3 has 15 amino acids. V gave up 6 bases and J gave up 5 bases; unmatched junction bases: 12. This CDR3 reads CASRPRGGRRETQYF. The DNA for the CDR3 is TGTGCCAGCAGACCTAGAGGGGGCAGGCGTGAGACCCAGTACTTC.

The CDR3 spells CASNRVETGELFF. CDR3 bases: TGTGCCAGCAACAGGGTAGAAACCGGGGAGCTGTTTTTT. The chain uses TRBV2 and TRBJ2-2; perhaps TRBD1 as D (6 bases). Germline values: CDR1 SNHLY, CDR2 FYNNEI. V lost 7 bases to trimming and J lost 5 bases, with 11 bases between them. CDR3 size: 13 residues. The variable domain in full, completed from reference TRBV2 and TRBJ2-2, reads EPEVTQTPSHQVTQMGQEVILRCVPISNHLYFYWYRQILGQKVEFLVSFYNNEISEKSEIFDDQFSVERPDGSNFTLKIRSTKLEDSAMYFCASNRVETGELFFGEGSRLTVL.

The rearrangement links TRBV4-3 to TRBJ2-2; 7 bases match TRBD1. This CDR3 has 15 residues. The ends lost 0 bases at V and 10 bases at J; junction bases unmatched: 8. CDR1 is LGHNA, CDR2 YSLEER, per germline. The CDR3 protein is CASSQDRGPLEELFF. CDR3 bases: TGCGCCAGCAGCCAAGATAGGGGGCCTCTTGAGGAGCTGTTTTTT.

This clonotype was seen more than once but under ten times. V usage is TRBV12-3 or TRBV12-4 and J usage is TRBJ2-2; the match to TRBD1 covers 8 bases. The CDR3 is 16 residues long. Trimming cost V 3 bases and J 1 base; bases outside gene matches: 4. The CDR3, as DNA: TGTGCCAGCAGTTTGGCGGGGACAGGGAACACCGGGGAGCTGTTTTTT. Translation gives CASSLAGTGNTGELFF.

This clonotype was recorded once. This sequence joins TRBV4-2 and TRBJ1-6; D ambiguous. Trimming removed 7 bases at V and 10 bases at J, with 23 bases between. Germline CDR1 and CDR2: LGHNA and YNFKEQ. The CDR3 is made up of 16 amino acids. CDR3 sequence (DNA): TGTGCCAGCACCAAGGCAGTGACTATCGAAACATCACCCCTCCACTTT. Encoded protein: CASTKAVTIETSPLHF.

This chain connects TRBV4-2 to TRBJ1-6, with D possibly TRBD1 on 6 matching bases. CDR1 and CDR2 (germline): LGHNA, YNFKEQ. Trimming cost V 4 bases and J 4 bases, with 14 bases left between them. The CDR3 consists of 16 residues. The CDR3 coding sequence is TGTGCCAGCAGCCCGTCCAGGACAGAATATAATTCACCCCTCCACTTT. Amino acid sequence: CASSPSRTEYNSPLHF.

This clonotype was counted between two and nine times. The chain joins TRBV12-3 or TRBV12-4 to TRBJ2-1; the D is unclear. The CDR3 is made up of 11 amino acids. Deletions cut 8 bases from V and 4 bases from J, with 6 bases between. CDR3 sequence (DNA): TGTGCCAGCGCGACGTACAATGAGCAGTTCTTC. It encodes CASATYNEQFF.

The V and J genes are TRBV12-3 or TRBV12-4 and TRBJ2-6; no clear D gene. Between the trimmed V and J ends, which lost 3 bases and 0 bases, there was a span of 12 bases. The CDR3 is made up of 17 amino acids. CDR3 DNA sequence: TGTGCCAGCAGTTTGTACACTAAGTACTCTGGGGCCAACGTCCTGACTTTC. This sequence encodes CASSLYTKYSGANVLTF.

The CDR3 spells CASSFTSGRGETQYF. The CDR3 bases are TGTGCCAGCAGCTTTACTAGCGGGAGAGGAGAGACCCAGTACTTC. The chain combines TRBV7-2 with TRBJ2-5, with TRBD2 matching over 11 bases. CDR1 is SGHTA and CDR2 is FQGNSA in the germline V gene. The J segment lost 4 bases and the V segment lost 3 bases, leaving 4 bases of the junction unmatched. The CDR3 has 15 residues.

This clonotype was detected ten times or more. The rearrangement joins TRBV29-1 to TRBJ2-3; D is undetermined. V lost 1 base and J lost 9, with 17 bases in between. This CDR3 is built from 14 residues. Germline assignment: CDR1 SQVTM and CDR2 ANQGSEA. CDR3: CSVEVTGRQGTQYF. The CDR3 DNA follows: TGCAGCGTTGAAGTTACGGGCCGCCAAGGCACGCAGTATTTT.

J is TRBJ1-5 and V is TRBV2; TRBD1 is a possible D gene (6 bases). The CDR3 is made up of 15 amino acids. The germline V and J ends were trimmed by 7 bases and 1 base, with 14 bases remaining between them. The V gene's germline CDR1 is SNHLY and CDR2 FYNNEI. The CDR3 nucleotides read TGTGCCAGCAAACGTGGGGGGGCAAGCAATCAGCCCCAGCATTTT. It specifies CASKRGGASNQPQHF.

CDR3 residues: CASSLDLRETQYF. CDR3 coding DNA: TGTGCCAGCAGCTTAGATCTCCGGGAGACCCAGTACTTC. The chain employs TRBV7-2 and TRBJ2-5; D is undetermined. The CDR3 loop spans 13 amino acids. Trimming pared 1 base from V and 5 bases from J, leaving 8 bases between. Germline V lookup: CDR1 SGHTA, CDR2 FQGNSA.

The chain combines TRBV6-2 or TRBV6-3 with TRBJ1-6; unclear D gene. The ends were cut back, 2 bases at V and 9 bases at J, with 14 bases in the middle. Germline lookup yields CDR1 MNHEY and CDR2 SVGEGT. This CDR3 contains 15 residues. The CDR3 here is CASSYTVGPSSPLHF. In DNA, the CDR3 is TGTGCCAGCAGTTACACTGTCGGCCCCTCTTCACCCCTCCACTTT.

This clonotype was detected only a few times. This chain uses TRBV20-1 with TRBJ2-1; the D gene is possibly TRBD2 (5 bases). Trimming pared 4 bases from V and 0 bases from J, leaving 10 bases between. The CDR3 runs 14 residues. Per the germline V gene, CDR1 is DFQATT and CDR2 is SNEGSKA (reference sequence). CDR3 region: CSAKRFSSYNEQFF. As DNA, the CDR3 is TGCAGTGCTAAGCGGTTTAGCTCCTACAATGAGCAGTTCTTC.

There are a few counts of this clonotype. CDR3 sequence (DNA): TGTGCCAGCAGCCAAGAAACGGACGGGACAACTAATGAAAAACTGTTTTTT. This encodes CASSQETDGTTNEKLFF. This chain uses TRBV3-1 with TRBJ1-4, with D hard to call. CDR1 is LGHDT, CDR2 YNNKEL, per germline (reference sequence). The CDR3 is 17 residues long. Deletions cut 0 bases from V and 0 bases from J, with 11 bases between.

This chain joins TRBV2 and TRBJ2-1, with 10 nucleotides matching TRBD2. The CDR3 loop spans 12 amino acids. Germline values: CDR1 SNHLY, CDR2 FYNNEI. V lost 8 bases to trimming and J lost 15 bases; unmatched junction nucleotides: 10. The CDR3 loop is CASASGGPLAFF. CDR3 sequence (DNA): TGTGCCAGCGCTAGCGGGGGTCCTCTCGCGTTCTTC.